This T cell receptor beta chain was obtained from a study of beta chain features in type 1 diabetes. In germline, CDR1 is LNHDA, CDR2 SQIVND (reference sequence). The V gene lost 9 bases and the J gene lost 3 bases, with 19 bases spanning the gap. This CDR3 is built from 15 residues. Sequenced material consisted of expressed TCRB transcripts (all of the isolated RNA was reverse transcribed). The data were produced by immunoSEQ multiplex PCR, yet TCRdb's version contains in-frame clones alone and is incomplete. Of 200,000 to 250,000 clones listed, about a sixth are singletons. Worth noting for this clone: What it recognizes is unknown.

General observations from the study: Comparison showed that naive, central memory and Treg TCRB repertoires appeared more similar among patients than among healthy donors. Moderate but significant shortening of TCRB CDR3s was recorded in all four CD4+ subsets from Type 1 diabetes patients.

CD45RO/CCR7/CD25/CD127/CD95/CD27 sorting isolated CD4+ naive, central memory, regulatory and stem cell-like memory cells. Sorted cells reached over 95% purity in every population. The TCR comes from a man between 25 and 39 years old with type 1 diabetes. Sequencing input: naive CD4+ T cells from blood. This chain joins TRBV19 and TRBJ2-3; tentative D call: TRBD2 (6 bases). The CDR3 reads CASRGGASVTDTQYF. The CDR3 nucleotides read TGTGCCAGCCGGGGCGGCGCTAGCGTGACAGATACGCAGTATTTT.